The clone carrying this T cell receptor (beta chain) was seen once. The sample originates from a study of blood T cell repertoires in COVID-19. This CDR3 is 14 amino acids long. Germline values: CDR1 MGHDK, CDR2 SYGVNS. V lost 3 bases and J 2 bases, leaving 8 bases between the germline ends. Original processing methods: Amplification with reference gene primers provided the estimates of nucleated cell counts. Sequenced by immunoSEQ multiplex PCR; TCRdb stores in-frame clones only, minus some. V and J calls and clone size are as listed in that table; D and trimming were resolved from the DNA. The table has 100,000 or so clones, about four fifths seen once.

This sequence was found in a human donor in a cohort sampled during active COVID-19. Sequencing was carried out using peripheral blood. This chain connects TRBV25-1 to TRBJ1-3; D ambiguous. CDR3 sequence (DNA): TGTGCCAGCAGTGACAGCGGGGCTGGAAACACCATATATTTT. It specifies CASSDSGAGNTIYF.